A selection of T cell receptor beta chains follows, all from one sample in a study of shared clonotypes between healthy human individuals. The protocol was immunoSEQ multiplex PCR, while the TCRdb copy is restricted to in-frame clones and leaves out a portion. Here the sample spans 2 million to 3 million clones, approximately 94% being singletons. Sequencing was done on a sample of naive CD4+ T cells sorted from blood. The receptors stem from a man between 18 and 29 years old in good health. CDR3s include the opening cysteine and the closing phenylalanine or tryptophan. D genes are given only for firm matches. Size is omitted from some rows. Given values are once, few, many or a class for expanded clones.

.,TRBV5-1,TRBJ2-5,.,CASSLVSYQETQYF,TGCGCCAGCAGCTTGGTTTCATACCAAGAGACCCAGTACTTC
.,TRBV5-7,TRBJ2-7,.,CASSLVGGTYEQYF,TGTGCCAGCAGCTTAGTAGGCGGGACCTACGAGCAGTACTTC
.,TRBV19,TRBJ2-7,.,CASSPQGPPGYEQYF,TGTGCCAGTAGCCCACAAGGGCCACCGGGCTACGAGCAGTACTTC
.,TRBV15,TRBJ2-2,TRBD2,CATSRPGTSKSGTGELFF,TGTGCCACCAGCAGACCGGGGACTAGCAAAAGCGGCACCGGGGAGCTGTTTTTT
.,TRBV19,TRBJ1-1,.,CASLGDLGTEAFF,TGTGCCAGCCTGGGGGACTTGGGCACTGAAGCTTTCTTT
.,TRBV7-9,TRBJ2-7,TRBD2,CASSSPREGAYEQYF,TGTGCCAGCAGCTCACCCCGGGAGGGGGCCTACGAGCAGTACTTC
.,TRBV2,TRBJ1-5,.,CASTPRTPGGNQPQHF,TGTGCCAGCACCCCCCGGACACCCGGAGGGAATCAGCCCCAGCATTTT
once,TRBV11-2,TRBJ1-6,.,CASSLVRLNSPLHF,TGTGCCAGCAGCTTAGTCCGCCTAAATTCACCCCTCCACTTT
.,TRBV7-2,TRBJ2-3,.,CASSWFSDTQYF,TGTGCCAGCAGCTGGTTCTCAGATACGCAGTATTTT
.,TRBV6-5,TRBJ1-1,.,CASSYSGSMNTEAFF,TGTGCCAGCAGTTACTCAGGCAGCATGAACACTGAAGCTTTCTTT
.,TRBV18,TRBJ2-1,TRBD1,CASSPQTGVGNEQFF,TGTGCCAGCTCACCCCAGACAGGGGTCGGCAATGAGCAGTTCTTC